The 29 T cell receptor beta chains listed next were all sequenced from one sample in a study of cytomegalovirus exposure and HLA in healthy donors. Primers: 60 Vbeta forward and 13 Jbeta reverse. Data came from immunoSEQ multiplex PCR; TCRdb stores just in-frame clones and leaves some out. Here the sample spans about 160,000 clones, 84% being singletons. The sample was PBMCs. The receptors originated from a man between 18 and 29 years old in good health and CMV-seronegative.

The V gene is TRBV28, the J gene TRBJ1-1; D possibly corresponds to TRBD1 (6 bases). The CDR3 loop spans 15 amino acids. V lost 5 bases and J lost 0, with 13 bases in between. Germline V gene sequence: CDR1 MDHEN, CDR2 SYDVKM. CDR3 sequence: CASSPRQDLNTEAFF. CDR3 in DNA: TGTGCCAGCAGTCCCCGACAGGATCTGAACACTGAAGCTTTCTTT.

The chain couples TRBV2 to TRBJ2-7, with 12 bases aligning to TRBD2. V was pared by 4 bases and J by 4 bases, with 8 bases of the junction left unmatched. The CDR3 is made up of 16 amino acids. Germline V gene sequence: CDR1 SNHLY, CDR2 FYNNEI. This chain's CDR3 is CASSVTSGSSKYEQYF. In DNA, the CDR3 is TGTGCCAGCAGTGTGACTAGCGGGAGCTCCAAGTACGAGCAGTACTTC.

The chain uses TRBV5-4 and TRBJ2-7; a possible D gene is TRBD1 (6 bases). V lost 3 bases, J lost 2 bases, and 15 bases lay in between. CDR3 size: 15 residues. CDR1 and CDR2 from the germline V gene are SGHNT and YYREEE (reference sequence). CDR3 in DNA: TGTGCCAGCAGCTCGTACAGGGATTCCCCCTACGAGCAGTACTTC. It codes for CASSSYRDSPYEQYF.

The chain has TRBV15 and TRBJ2-7, with D possibly TRBD1 on 5 matching bases. The length of the CDR3 is 15 residues. Trimming stripped 0 bases from V and 4 bases from J, with 13 bases between. CDR1 and CDR2 from the germline V gene are LNHNV and YYDKDF (reference sequence). CDR3 loop: CATSREMGPIYEQYF. CDR3 in DNA: TGTGCCACCAGCAGAGAAATGGGGCCTATATACGAGCAGTACTTC.

The V gene is TRBV7-9, the J gene TRBJ2-7; 9 bases match TRBD1. The V gene's germline CDR1 is SEHNR and CDR2 FQNEAQ (reference sequence). Germline trimming cut 4 bases from V and 4 bases from J; bases unmatched to any gene: 8. The CDR3 spans 15 residues. The CDR3: CASSSRDRDPYEQYF. CDR3 coding DNA: TGTGCCAGCAGCTCCCGGGACAGGGATCCTTACGAGCAGTACTTC.

This CDR3 is CASSLARGGFNYGYTF. CDR3 sequence (DNA): TGTGCCAGCAGCTTAGCCCGGGGAGGATTTAACTATGGCTACACCTTC. The chain joins TRBV28 to TRBJ1-2, with no clear D. V lost 6 bases, J lost 1 base, and 18 bases lay in between. Germline V CDR1 and CDR2: MDHEN, SYDVKM. This CDR3 region has 16 residues.

This chain connects TRBV11-2 to TRBJ2-1, with TRBD2 as a possible D gene (5 bases). V lost 8 bases and J lost 4, with 6 bases in between. This CDR3 is 11 amino acids long. Germline values: CDR1 SGHAT, CDR2 FQNNGV. In DNA, the CDR3 is TGTGCCAGCCGCGGGTACAATGAGCAGTTCTTC. Encoded protein: CASRGYNEQFF. The full variable domain, its missing parts supplied by reference TRBV11-2 and TRBJ2-1, is EAGVAQSPRYKIIEKRQSVAFWCNPISGHATLYWYQQILGQGPKLLIQFQNNGVVDDSQLPKDRFSAERLKGVDSTLKIQPAKLEDSAVYLCASRGYNEQFFGPGTRLTVL.

This clone has only one observation. The gene calls are TRBV28 and TRBJ2-7, with D tentatively TRBD2 (8 bases). V lost 6 bases and J lost 6, with 21 bases in between. The V gene's germline CDR1 is MDHEN and CDR2 SYDVKM. The CDR3 has 15 amino acids. CDR3 sequence (DNA): TGTGCCAGCAGCCTCAGGGACAGCGCGGGGGGCGAGCAGTACTTC. Its protein product is CASSLRDSAGGEQYF.

This clone has only a few counts. The chain recombines TRBV30 with TRBJ2-7, with D possibly being TRBD1 (6 bases). V was shortened by 0 bases and J by 6 bases, with 18 bases between the two germline ends. The CDR3 loop spans 15 amino acids. CDR1 GTSNPN and CDR2 SVGIG come from the germline V gene (reference sequence). The CDR3 is CAWSVLGDILGEQYF. The CDR3 DNA is TGTGCCTGGAGTGTATTAGGGGACATCCTAGGCGAGCAGTACTTC.

CDR3 amino acids: CASSSGAVIGGGHEQFF. The CDR3 DNA reads TGTGCCAGCAGCTCAGGCGCAGTAATCGGGGGTGGCCATGAGCAGTTCTTC. The V gene is TRBV7-9, the J gene TRBJ2-1; maybe TRBD2 (6 bases). The V end lost 4 bases, the J end lost 8 bases, and 24 bases lay between the germline ends. CDR1 and CDR2 (germline): SEHNR, FQNEAQ (reference sequence). The CDR3 runs to 17 residues.

This clone was counted a single time. V and J are TRBV27 and TRBJ2-3; D unclear. Trimming removed 2 bases at V and 5 bases at J, with 8 bases between. Germline assignment: CDR1 MNHEY and CDR2 SMNVEV (reference sequence). This CDR3 region has 13 residues. Written as DNA, the CDR3 is TGTGCCAGCAGTTTAGAGTACGAAGATACGCAGTATTTT. Protein product: CASSLEYEDTQYF.

The gene calls are TRBV7-9 and TRBJ1-5; the D gene is possibly TRBD1 (6 bases). The V end lost 4 bases, the J end lost 6 bases, and 16 bases lay between the germline ends. The CDR3 is 15 amino acids. Germline CDR1 reads SEHNR; CDR2 reads FQNEAQ (reference sequence). CDR3 coding DNA: TGTGCCAGCAGCTCGAAAGGGGGGGCAGGTCAGCCCCAGCATTTT. It codes for CASSSKGGAGQPQHF.

The rearrangement links TRBV2 to TRBJ2-3, with D possibly matching TRBD2 (6 bases). The CDR3 runs to 13 residues. CDR1 and CDR2 (germline): SNHLY, FYNNEI. The germline V and J ends were trimmed by 10 bases and 4 bases, with 15 bases remaining between them. Here the CDR3 reads CATPGGRPDTQYF. As DNA, the CDR3 is TGTGCCACCCCCGGAGGGCGGCCAGATACGCAGTATTTT.

The chain uses TRBV30 and TRBJ1-5; D might be TRBD1 (5 bases). The CDR3 extends over 14 amino acids. The ends were cut back, 3 bases at V and 7 bases at J, with 16 bases in the middle. In germline, CDR1 is GTSNPN, CDR2 SVGIG (reference sequence). CDR3 loop: CAWRPHTGVQPQHF. In DNA, the CDR3 is TGTGCCTGGAGGCCCCACACAGGAGTACAGCCCCAGCATTTT.

Remarks on this clone: Other DNA sequences in this sample translate to the same CDR3. The genes are TRBV28 and TRBJ2-7, with D unresolved. The CDR3 covers 11 residues. Trimming cost V 3 bases and J 4 bases, with 4 bases left between them. Germline lookup yields CDR1 MDHEN and CDR2 SYDVKM. CDR3 bases: TGTGCCAGCAGTTTGAGGTACGAGCAGTACTTC. It yields the protein CASSLRYEQYF. Supplemented by reference TRBV28 and TRBJ2-7, the full variable domain reads DVKVTQSSRYLVKRTGEKVFLECVQDMDHENMFWYRQDPGLGLRLIYFSYDVKMKEKGDIPEGYSVSREKKERFSLILESASTNQTSMYLCASSLRYEQYFGPGTRLTVT.

V and J are TRBV9 and TRBJ2-1; TRBD2 matches at 12 bases. V shed 4 bases and J 5 bases; nucleotides not matched to a gene: 4. The CDR3 consists of 15 residues. CDR1 is SGDLS and CDR2 is YYNGEE in the germline V gene. The CDR3, as DNA: TGTGCCAGCAGCCAGACTAGCGGGGGCCACAATGAGCAGTTCTTC. The encoded protein is CASSQTSGGHNEQFF.

This clone was detected only once. V usage is TRBV30 and J usage is TRBJ1-5; 10 positions agree with TRBD1. The length of the CDR3 is 18 residues. Unmatched junction bases numbered 17, after V lost 2 bases and J lost 7 bases. The germline gives CDR1 GTSNPN, CDR2 SVGIG (reference sequence). CDR3 protein: CAWSPGTGAPSGRQPQHF. CDR3 in DNA: TGTGCCTGGAGTCCCGGGACAGGGGCCCCCAGTGGGAGGCAGCCCCAGCATTTT.

The V and J genes are TRBV7-2 and TRBJ2-7, with TRBD1 matching 9 bases. The CDR3 contains 14 residues. With 5 bases clipped from V and 4 bases from J, the junction kept 6 bases outside the gene matches. The germline V gene encodes CDR1 SGHTA and CDR2 FQGNSA. The DNA of the CDR3 is TGTGCCAGCAGCCCGCGACAGGGGGGATACGAGCAGTACTTC. It specifies CASSPRQGGYEQYF.

The gene calls are TRBV19 and TRBJ1-1; a possible D gene is TRBD1 (6 bases). Germline V gene data show CDR1 as LNHDA and CDR2 as SQIVND (reference sequence). The V and J ends lost 7 bases and 1 base respectively, with 16 bases between them. CDR3 length: 15 residues. CDR3 in amino acids: CASTLTGGQNTEAFF. The CDR3 coding sequence is TGTGCCAGTACCCTGACAGGTGGTCAGAACACTGAAGCTTTCTTT. The full variable domain, rest sourced from reference TRBV19 and TRBJ1-1, is DGGITQSPKYLFRKEGQNVTLSCEQNLNHDAMYWYRQDPGQGLRLIYYSQIVNDFQKGDIAEGYSVSREKKESFPLTVTSAQKNPTAFYLCASTLTGGQNTEAFFGQGTRLTVV.

The V gene is TRBV10-2, the J gene TRBJ2-5; 10 bases fit TRBD2. The V and J ends lost 3 bases and 5 bases, in that order; junction bases with no gene match: 9. The CDR3 loop spans 16 amino acids. CDR1 and CDR2 from the germline V gene are WSHSY and SAAADI. The chain's CDR3 is CASSEGKAGGRETQYF. CDR3 nucleotide sequence: TGCGCCAGCAGTGAAGGGAAAGCGGGAGGGCGGGAGACCCAGTACTTC.

This chain uses TRBV9 with TRBJ1-2; D call uncertain. The CDR3 is 17 amino acids. The germline V and J ends were trimmed by 0 bases and 3 bases, with 18 bases remaining between them. Germline loops: CDR1 SGDLS, CDR2 YYNGEE. CDR3 nucleotide sequence: TGTGCCAGCAGCGTAGAGGTACGCGGCACCAAGGACTATGGCTACACCTTC. Translating gives CASSVEVRGTKDYGYTF. Based on the CDR3 plus reference TRBV9 and TRBJ1-2, the full variable domain is DSGVTQTPKHLITATGQRVTLRCSPRSGDLSVYWYQQSLDQGLQFLIQYYNGEERAKGNILERFSAQQFPDLHSELNLSSLELGDSALYFCASSVEVRGTKDYGYTFGSGTRLTVV.

V is TRBV29-1 and J is TRBJ2-5; possibly TRBD1 for D (5 bases). CDR3 length equals 12 residues. Germline V gene lookup returns CDR1 SQVTM and CDR2 ANQGSEA. V shed 7 bases and J shed 2 bases, with 11 bases lying between them. The DNA for the CDR3 is TGCAGCGCCGGACATTTACAAGAGACCCAGTACTTC. The encoded protein is CSAGHLQETQYF. Full variable domain (rest looked up from reference TRBV29-1 and TRBJ2-5): SAVISQKPSRDICQRGTSLTIQCQVDSQVTMMFWYRQQPGQSLTLIATANQGSEATYESGFVIDKFPISRPNLTFSTLTVSNMSPEDSSIYLCSAGHLQETQYFGPGTRLLVL.

This clone was seen just once. This rearrangement joins TRBV29-1 to TRBJ2-7, with TRBD2 as a possible D gene (6 bases). V was trimmed by 8 bases and J by 1 base, leaving 15 bases between them. Germline V lookup: CDR1 SQVTM, CDR2 ANQGSEA. The CDR3 spans 13 residues. The CDR3 is CSPTPGESYEQYF. The DNA for the CDR3 is TGCAGCCCCACACCGGGGGAGTCCTACGAGCAGTACTTC.

This chain links TRBV11-2 with TRBJ1-2, with TRBD1 matching 7 bases. Per the germline V gene, CDR1 is SGHAT and CDR2 is FQNNGV. J gave up 4 bases and V 7 bases, and 9 bases lay outside the gene matches. CDR3 length equals 14 residues. The CDR3 loop is CASTNLGQAYGYTF. DNA of the CDR3: TGTGCCAGCACCAACCTCGGACAGGCCTATGGCTACACCTTC.

In this sample, this clone turned up a few times. V usage is TRBV2 and J usage is TRBJ2-7, with 14 bases identical to TRBD2. V gave up 2 bases and J gave up 3 bases; unmatched junction bases: 12. The CDR3 spans 19 residues. Germline CDR1 and CDR2: SNHLY and FYNNEI. The CDR3 nucleotides are TGTGCCAGCAGTGAACCCAGCGGGACTAGCGGGGGAAATTTCTACGAGCAGTACTTC. This codes for CASSEPSGTSGGNFYEQYF.

This clone was seen a few times. V gene TRBV11-2 combines with J gene TRBJ1-1; D unclear. In germline, CDR1 is SGHAT, CDR2 FQNNGV. Trimming stripped 7 bases from V and 0 bases from J, with 12 bases between. The CDR3 has 14 amino acids. Here the CDR3 reads CASTSWRVNTEAFF. In DNA, the CDR3 is TGTGCCAGCACCTCGTGGAGGGTGAACACTGAAGCTTTCTTT.

About this clone: Mismatch with germline at one junction end may stem from a read error. The rearrangement joins TRBV5-4 to TRBJ1-4; 7 bases align to TRBD1. The CDR3 length is 12 residues. Per germline, CDR1 SGHNT and CDR2 YYREEE (reference sequence). CDR3: CASSLVGTALLF. CDR3 DNA: TGTGCCAGCAGCTTGGTCGGGACAGCCCTGTTATTT.

The V gene is TRBV2, the J gene TRBJ2-5, with a weak D call TRBD2 (6 bases). Germline V gene sequence: CDR1 SNHLY, CDR2 FYNNEI. Trimming removed 1 base at V and 0 bases at J, with 18 bases between. This CDR3 has 18 amino acids. The CDR3 DNA reads TGTGCCAGCAGTGAAGAGGGTGGGGGGACCTGGTACCAAGAGACCCAGTACTTC. Its protein product is CASSEEGGGTWYQETQYF.

V usage is TRBV11-3 and J usage is TRBJ2-1; TRBD2 agrees at 8 bases. Germline trimming cut 6 bases from V and 8 bases from J; bases unmatched to any gene: 18. CDR1 is SGHNT, CDR2 YENEEA, per germline. The CDR3 covers 17 residues. CDR3 bases: TGTGCCAGCAGTCCGGGGGGGCGGGTTAGCGAGTTGGATGAGCAGTTCTTC. It codes for CASSPGGRVSELDEQFF.